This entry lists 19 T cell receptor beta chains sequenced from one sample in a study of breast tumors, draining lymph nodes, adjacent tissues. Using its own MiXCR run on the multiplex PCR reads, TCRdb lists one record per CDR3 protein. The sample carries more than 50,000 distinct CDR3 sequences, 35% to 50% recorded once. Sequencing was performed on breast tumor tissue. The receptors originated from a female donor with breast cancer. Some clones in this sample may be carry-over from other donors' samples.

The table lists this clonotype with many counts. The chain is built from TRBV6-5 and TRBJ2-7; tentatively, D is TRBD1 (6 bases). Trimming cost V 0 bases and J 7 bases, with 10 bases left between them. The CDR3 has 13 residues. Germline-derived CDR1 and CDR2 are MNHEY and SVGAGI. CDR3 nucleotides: TGTGCCAGCAGTTACTCGGGGGCAGCAGAGCAGTACTTC. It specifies CASSYSGAAEQYF.

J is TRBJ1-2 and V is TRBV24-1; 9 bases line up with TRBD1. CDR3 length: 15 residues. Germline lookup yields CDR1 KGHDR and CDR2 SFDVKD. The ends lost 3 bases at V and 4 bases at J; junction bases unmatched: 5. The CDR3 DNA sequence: TGTGCCACCAGTGATCCGGGACAGGGAATCTATGGCTACACCTTC. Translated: CATSDPGQGIYGYTF.

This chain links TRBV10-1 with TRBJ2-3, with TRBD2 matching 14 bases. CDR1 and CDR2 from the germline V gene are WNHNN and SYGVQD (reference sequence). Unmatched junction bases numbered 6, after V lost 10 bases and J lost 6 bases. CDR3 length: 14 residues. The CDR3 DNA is TGCGCCACGAGGACTAGCGGGAGGTCGGATACGCAGTATTTT. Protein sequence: CATRTSGRSDTQYF.

In DNA form, the CDR3 reads TGTGCCAGCAGAGGGGGCAATGAGCAGTTCTTC. Protein sequence: CASRGGNEQFF. The rearrangement joins TRBV2 to TRBJ2-1, with D possibly TRBD1 on 6 matching bases. CDR1 and CDR2 from the germline V gene are SNHLY and FYNNEI. The CDR3 is 11 residues long. The ends were cut back, 6 bases at V and 6 bases at J, with 6 bases in the middle.

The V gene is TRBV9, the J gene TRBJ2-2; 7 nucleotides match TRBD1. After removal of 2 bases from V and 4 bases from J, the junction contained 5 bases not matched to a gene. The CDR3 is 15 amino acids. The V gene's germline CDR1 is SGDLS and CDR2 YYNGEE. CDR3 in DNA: TGTGCCAGCAGCGTTGGACAGGACCGCACCGGGGAGCTGTTTTTT. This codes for CASSVGQDRTGELFF.

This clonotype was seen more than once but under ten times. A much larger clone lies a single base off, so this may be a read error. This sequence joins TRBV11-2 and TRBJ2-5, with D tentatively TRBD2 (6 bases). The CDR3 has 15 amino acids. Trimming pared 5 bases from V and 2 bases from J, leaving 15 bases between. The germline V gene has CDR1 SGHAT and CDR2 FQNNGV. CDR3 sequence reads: CASSTGTGTQETQYF. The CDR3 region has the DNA TGTGCCAGCAGCACGGGGACTGGGACGCAAGAGACCCAGTACTTC.

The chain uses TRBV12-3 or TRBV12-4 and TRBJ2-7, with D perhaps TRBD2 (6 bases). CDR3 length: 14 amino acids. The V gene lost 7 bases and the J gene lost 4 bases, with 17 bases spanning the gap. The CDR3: CASTPGAGKYEQYF. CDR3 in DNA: TGTGCCAGCACCCCCGGGGCGGGAAAATACGAGCAGTACTTC.

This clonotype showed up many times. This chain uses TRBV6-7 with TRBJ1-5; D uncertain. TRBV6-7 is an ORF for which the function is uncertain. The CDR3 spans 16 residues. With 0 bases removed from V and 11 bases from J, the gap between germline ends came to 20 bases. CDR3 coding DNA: TGTGCCAGCAGTTACTCGAATTCCCCCCAGATTCGGGCCCAGCATTTT. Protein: CASSYSNSPQIRAQHF.

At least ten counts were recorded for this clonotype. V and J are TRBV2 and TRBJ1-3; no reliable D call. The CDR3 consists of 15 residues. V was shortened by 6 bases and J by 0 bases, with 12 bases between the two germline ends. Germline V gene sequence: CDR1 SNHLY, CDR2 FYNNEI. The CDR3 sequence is CASRSRESSGNTIYF. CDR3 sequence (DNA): TGTGCCAGCAGGAGTAGAGAGAGCTCTGGAAACACCATATATTTT. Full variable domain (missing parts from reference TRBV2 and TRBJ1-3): EPEVTQTPSHQVTQMGQEVILRCVPISNHLYFYWYRQILGQKVEFLVSFYNNEISEKSEIFDDQFSVERPDGSNFTLKIRSTKLEDSAMYFCASRSRESSGNTIYFGEGSWLTVV.

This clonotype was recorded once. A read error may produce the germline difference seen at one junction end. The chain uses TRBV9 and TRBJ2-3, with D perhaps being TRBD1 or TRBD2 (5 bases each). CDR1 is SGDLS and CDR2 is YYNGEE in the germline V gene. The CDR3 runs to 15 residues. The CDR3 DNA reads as TGTGCCAGCAGCGACGGTCCCCGAGGGGCAGATAAGCAGTATTTT. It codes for CASSDGPRGADKQYF.

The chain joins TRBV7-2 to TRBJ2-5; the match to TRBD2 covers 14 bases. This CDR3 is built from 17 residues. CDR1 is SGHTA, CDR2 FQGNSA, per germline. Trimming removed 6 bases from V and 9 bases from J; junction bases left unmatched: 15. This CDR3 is CASRGTSGSAVREAQYF. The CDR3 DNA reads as TGTGCCAGCAGGGGGACTAGCGGGAGTGCGGTTAGGGAGGCCCAGTACTTC.

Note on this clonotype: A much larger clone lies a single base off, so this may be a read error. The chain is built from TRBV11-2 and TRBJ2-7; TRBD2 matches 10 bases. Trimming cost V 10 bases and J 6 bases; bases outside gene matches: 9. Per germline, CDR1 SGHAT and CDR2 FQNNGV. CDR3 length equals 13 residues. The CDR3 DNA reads TGTGCCACCCAGGGGACTAGCGCGGCCGAGCAGTACTTC. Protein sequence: CATQGTSAAEQYF. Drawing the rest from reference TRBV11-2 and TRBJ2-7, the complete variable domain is EAGVAQSPRYKIIEKRQSVAFWCNPISGHATLYWYQQILGQGPKLLIQFQNNGVVDDSQLPKDRFSAERLKGVDSTLKIQPAKLEDSAVYLCATQGTSAAEQYFGPGTRLTVT.

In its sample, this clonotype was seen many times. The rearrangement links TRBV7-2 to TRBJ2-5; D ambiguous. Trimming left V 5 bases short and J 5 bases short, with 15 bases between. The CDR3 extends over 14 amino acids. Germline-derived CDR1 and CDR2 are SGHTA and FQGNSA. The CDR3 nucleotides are TGTGCCAGCAGCGAAGATCAGGCGAGGGAGACCCAGTACTTC. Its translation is CASSEDQARETQYF.

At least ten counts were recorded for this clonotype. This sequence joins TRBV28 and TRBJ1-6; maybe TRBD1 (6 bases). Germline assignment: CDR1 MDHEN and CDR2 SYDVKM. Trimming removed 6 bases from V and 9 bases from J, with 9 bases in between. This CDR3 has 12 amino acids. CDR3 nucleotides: TGTGCCAGCAGACAGGGTTTTTCACCCCTCCACTTT. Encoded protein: CASRQGFSPLHF. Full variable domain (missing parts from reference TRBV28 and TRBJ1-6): DVKVTQSSRYLVKRTGEKVFLECVQDMDHENMFWYRQDPGLGLRLIYFSYDVKMKEKGDIPEGYSVSREKKERFSLILESASTNQTSMYLCASRQGFSPLHFGNGTRLTVT.

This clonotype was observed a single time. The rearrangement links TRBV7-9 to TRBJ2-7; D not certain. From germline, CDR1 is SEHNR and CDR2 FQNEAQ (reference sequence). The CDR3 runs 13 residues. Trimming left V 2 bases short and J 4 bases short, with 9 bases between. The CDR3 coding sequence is TGTGCCAGCAGCTTACCGTTTGGGTACGAGCAGTACTTC. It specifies CASSLPFGYEQYF.

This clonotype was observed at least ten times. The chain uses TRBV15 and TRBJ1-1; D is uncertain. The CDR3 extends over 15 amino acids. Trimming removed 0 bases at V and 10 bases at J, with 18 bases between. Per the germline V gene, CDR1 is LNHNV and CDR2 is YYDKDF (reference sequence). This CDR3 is CATSRDLTVSAVAFF. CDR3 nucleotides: TGTGCCACCAGCAGAGATTTGACGGTGTCTGCGGTAGCTTTCTTT.

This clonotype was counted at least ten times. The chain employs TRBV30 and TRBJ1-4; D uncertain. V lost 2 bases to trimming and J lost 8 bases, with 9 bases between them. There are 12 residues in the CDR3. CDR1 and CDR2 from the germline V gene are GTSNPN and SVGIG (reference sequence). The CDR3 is CAWSPPGEKLFF. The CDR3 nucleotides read TGTGCCTGGAGTCCACCGGGAGAAAAACTGTTTTTT.

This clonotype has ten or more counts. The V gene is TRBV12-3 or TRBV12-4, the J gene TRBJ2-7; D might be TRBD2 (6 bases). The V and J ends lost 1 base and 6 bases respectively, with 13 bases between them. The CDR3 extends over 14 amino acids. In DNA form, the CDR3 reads TGTGCCAGCAGTTTAGGCGGACTACCATCCGAGCAGTACTTC. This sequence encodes CASSLGGLPSEQYF.

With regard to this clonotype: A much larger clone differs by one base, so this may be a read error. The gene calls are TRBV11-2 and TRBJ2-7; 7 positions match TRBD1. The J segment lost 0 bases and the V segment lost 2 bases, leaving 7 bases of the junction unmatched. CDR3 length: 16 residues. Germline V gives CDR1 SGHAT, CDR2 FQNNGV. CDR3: CASSLMGTATSYEQYF. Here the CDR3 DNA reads TGTGCCAGCAGCTTAATGGGGACAGCGACCTCCTACGAGCAGTACTTC. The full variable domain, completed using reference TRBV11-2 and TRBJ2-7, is EAGVAQSPRYKIIEKRQSVAFWCNPISGHATLYWYQQILGQGPKLLIQFQNNGVVDDSQLPKDRFSAERLKGVDSTLKIQPAKLEDSAVYLCASSLMGTATSYEQYFGPGTRLTVT.